The rows below give T cell receptor beta chains drawn from one sample of a study of blood T cell repertoires in COVID-19. Libraries were prepared by immunoSEQ multiplex PCR; TCRdb keeps only in-frame clonotypes and omits some of them. The sample holds about 250,000 clones; 88% are singletons and the top ten take over 1.2%. Sequencing was done on a sample of peripheral blood. The receptors were gathered from a man at least 80 years old with acute or convalescent COVID-19. Both conserved end residues are part of each CDR3. A D gene is named only where the DNA matches it firmly. Only some rows state a clone size, as once, few, many or a class for expanded clones.

TRBV24-1,TRBJ2-1,TRBD1,.,TGTGCCACCAGTCTGGGTACTCAAGTTAGGGGGCAGGATGAGCAGTTCTTC,CATSLGTQVRGQDEQFF
TRBV7-8,TRBJ2-5,TRBD2,few,TGTGCCAGCAGCTCACTAGCGGGAGCGGAGACCCAGTACTTC,CASSSLAGAETQYF
TRBV6-4,TRBJ2-3,.,.,TGTGCCAGCAGTGACTGGGGGGGCACAGATACGCAGTATTTT,CASSDWGGTDTQYF
TRBV5-1,TRBJ1-1,.,.,TGCGCCAGCAGCTTGTCGGGACTGATGAACACTGAAGCTTTCTTT,CASSLSGLMNTEAFF
TRBV24-1,TRBJ2-5,TRBD2,.,TGTGCCACCAGTGAGAGTAGCGGGAGAACAGAGACCCAGTACTTC,CATSESSGRTETQYF
TRBV19,TRBJ2-5,.,few,TGTGCCAGTAGTGTTCAGGGAGGTGAGACCCAGTACTTC,CASSVQGGETQYF
TRBV21-1,TRBJ2-5,.,.,TGTGCCAGCAGCACCCGACTAGCGGGGGGTTGGGAGACCCAGTACTTC,CASSTRLAGGWETQYF
TRBV3-1/TRBV3-2,TRBJ1-2,TRBD1,.,TGTGCCAGCAGCCAAGATCGGCTACGGGCAGGGGGTCTCGGCTCTGGCTACACCTTC,CASSQDRLRAGGLGSGYTF
TRBV6-6,TRBJ1-5,.,once,TGTGCCAGCAGTAGACAGACTGGCAATCAGCCCCAGCATTTT,CASSRQTGNQPQHF
TRBV5-4,TRBJ2-2,.,.,TGTGCCAGCAGTATAAATTTGCGTGCCCAGAACACCGGGGAGCTGTTTTTT,CASSINLRAQNTGELFF
TRBV24-1,TRBJ2-7,TRBD2,.,TGTGCCACCAGCGCCACTAGCGGGAGCACCGAGCAGTACTTC,CATSATSGSTEQYF
TRBV24-1,TRBJ2-3,TRBD1,.,TGTGCCACCAGTGATCACCGGGACAGGGTAAGGGGAGGCACAGATACGCAGTATTTT,CATSDHRDRVRGGTDTQYF
TRBV19,TRBJ1-4,.,once,TGTGCCAGTACCTGGACTCAAACAACTAATGAAAAACTGTTTTTT,CASTWTQTTNEKLFF
TRBV6-2/TRBV6-3,TRBJ2-1,.,many,TGTGCCAGCACCCCGACAGGATACGTCAGTGAGCAGTTCTTC,CASTPTGYVSEQFF